What follows describes a single T cell receptor (beta chain). Its antigen remains unidentified. Per the germline V gene, CDR1 is SGHNT and CDR2 is YYREEE (reference sequence). J lost 0 bases, V lost 4 bases, and 9 bases had no gene match. The CDR3 length is 17 residues. A TCRbeta library incorporating unique molecular identifiers was prepared. TCRdb re-analysed the PCR reads in MiXCR, keeping a single row per CDR3 protein. The table shows roughly 400,000 distinct CDR3 sequences, with around two fifths occurring only once. The source of the sample is a study of T-cell reconstitution after alpha-beta-depleted transplantation in children. Findings and caveats of the study: Elevated TCRbeta diversity at day 60 was traced, in some patients, to surviving recipient T cells and thymic progenitors. In patients about two months after transplant, alpha-beta T cells reportedly arose from several hundred expanded graft clones. A year had passed since transplant, and T-cell counts and diversity by then came mostly from newly produced T cells.

This chain connects TRBV5-4 to TRBJ1-1, with 10 positions matching TRBD1. The sequenced sample was PBMCs, obtained before TCRalphabeta/CD19-depleted stem cell transplant. The sequence was collected from a girl aged 2-10 years with aplastic anemia, due to receive a stem cell transplant. The CDR3 nucleotides read TGTGCCAGCAGCCTCCTAGCGACAGGGGGCATGAACACTGAAGCTTTCTTT. This encodes CASSLLATGGMNTEAFF.